One and the same sample provided the 19 T cell receptor beta chains below, sequenced in a study of blood T cells in healthy people across ages. A J-beta primer mix and a sample-barcoded 5' primer were used in a second PCR of roughly 6 to 11 cycles. TCRdb re-called the 5' RACE reads with MiXCR, one entry per CDR3 protein. Among 600,000 to 800,000 distinct CDR3 sequences listed, roughly 21% were seen once. Specimen: blood. The receptors shown here come from a man between 65 and 85 years old in good health.

The rearrangement links TRBV7-2 to TRBJ2-1, with D possibly being TRBD2 (6 bases). V lost 1 base and J lost 4, with 11 bases in between. CDR3 length equals 15 residues. The germline CDR1 and CDR2 sequences are SGHTA and FQGNSA. The CDR3 bases are TGTGCCAGCAGCTTAGTGGCTAGCGCTTACAATGAGCAGTTCTTC. Residues: CASSLVASAYNEQFF.

The chain joins TRBV19 to TRBJ2-3; perhaps TRBD1 as D (6 bases). Trimming took 0 bases from V and 0 from J, leaving 7 bases between them. Germline CDR1 and CDR2: LNHDA and SQIVND (reference sequence). CDR3 length: 15 residues. CDR3 region: CASSIDQGSTDTQYF. CDR3 sequence (DNA): TGTGCCAGTAGTATAGACCAGGGGAGCACAGATACGCAGTATTTT.

V and J are TRBV30 and TRBJ2-7; maybe TRBD2 (5 bases). Germline CDR1 GTSNPN, CDR2 SVGIG (reference sequence). The CDR3 runs 14 residues. Trimming shortened V by 3 bases and J by 2 bases, and 14 bases separated the two germline ends. CDR3: CAWSFEGVAYEQYF. CDR3 bases: TGTGCCTGGAGCTTCGAGGGAGTAGCCTACGAGCAGTACTTC.

This clonotype was counted a few times. This chain joins TRBV5-6 and TRBJ2-2; D is unresolved. The V end lost 0 bases, the J end lost 3 bases, and 12 bases lay between the germline ends. Germline V gene data show CDR1 as SGHDT and CDR2 as YYEEEE. The CDR3 is 16 residues long. DNA of the CDR3: TGTGCCAGCAGCTTGGCCTTGGGCGGTTACACCGGGGAGCTGTTTTTT. It specifies CASSLALGGYTGELFF.

A word on this clonotype: A read error may be the cause here, since a much bigger clone is one base away. The chain combines TRBV29-1 with TRBJ2-7; D remains ambiguous. Germline loops: CDR1 SQVTM, CDR2 ANQGSEA. This CDR3 has 14 amino acids. The CDR3 sequence is CSVVRPESSYEQHF. In nucleotides, the CDR3 is TGCAGCGTTGTTCGTCCGGAGAGCTCCTACGAGCAGCACTTC.

V is TRBV4-1 and J is TRBJ2-1; D call uncertain. The CDR3 sequence is 15 residues long. CDR1 is MGHRA and CDR2 is YSYEKL in the germline V gene. V was pared by 0 bases and J by 2 bases, with 8 bases between. The CDR3 bases are TGCGCCAGCAGCCAAGATCTCCAAACCTACAATGAGCAGTTCTTC. This gives the protein CASSQDLQTYNEQFF.

This clonotype appeared a few times. The J gene is TRBJ2-5, the V gene TRBV6-5; TRBD2 is a possible D gene (6 bases). Germline CDR1 and CDR2: MNHEY and SVGAGI. This CDR3 spans 17 amino acids. V lost 4 bases and J 5 bases, leaving 23 bases between the germline ends. CDR3 region: CASSSPSSGTGLETQYF. The CDR3 region has the DNA TGTGCCAGCAGTTCACCTTCCTCCGGGACTGGACTGGAGACCCAGTACTTC.

The rearrangement uses TRBV20-1 and TRBJ2-4; 14 nucleotides match TRBD2. The CDR3 loop spans 17 amino acids. Trimming removed 5 bases from V and 1 base from J; junction bases left unmatched: 7. Germline assignment: CDR1 DFQATT and CDR2 SNEGSKA (reference sequence). The CDR3 spells CSAGGLAGAGAKNIQYF. The DNA of the CDR3 is TGCAGTGCTGGGGGACTAGCGGGAGCGGGCGCCAAAAACATTCAGTACTTC.

This clonotype has just a few counts. The chain carries TRBV12-3 or TRBV12-4 and TRBJ2-2; maybe TRBD2 (5 bases). V lost 2 bases to trimming and J lost 4 bases, with 14 bases between them. CDR3 length: 16 residues. Written as DNA, the CDR3 is TGTGCCAGCAGTTTACTAGCCGGACGGACCACCGGGGAGCTGTTTTTT. Translation: CASSLLAGRTTGELFF.

This chain connects TRBV27 to TRBJ2-4, with TRBD2 matching 14 bases. The ends lost 4 bases at V and 0 bases at J; junction bases unmatched: 14. This CDR3 has 21 amino acids. Germline loops: CDR1 MNHEY, CDR2 SMNVEV (reference sequence). The CDR3 protein is CASSSSEAGLAGDLAKNIQYF. CDR3 nucleotide sequence: TGTGCCAGCAGTTCCTCAGAAGCGGGACTAGCGGGAGACCTAGCCAAAAACATTCAGTACTTC.

The chain couples TRBV9 to TRBJ2-2, with a weak D call TRBD2 (6 bases). The CDR3 is 15 amino acids. Germline assignment: CDR1 SGDLS and CDR2 YYNGEE. V lost 5 bases and J 3 bases, leaving 14 bases between the germline ends. In DNA form, the CDR3 reads TGTGCCAGCAGGAGTCGGGGGTCGGACACCGGGGAGCTGTTTTTT. Translated: CASRSRGSDTGELFF.

CDR3 region: CASSFTGGHNSPLHF. The DNA of the CDR3 is TGTGCCAGCAGTTTCACCGGGGGGCATAATTCACCCCTCCACTTT. V usage is TRBV12-3 or TRBV12-4 and J usage is TRBJ1-6; maybe TRBD1 (6 bases). The CDR3 runs to 15 residues. Deletions cut 3 bases from V and 5 bases from J, with 11 bases between.

This clonotype appeared a few times. The chain combines TRBV5-1 with TRBJ2-5; TRBD1 or TRBD2 may be the D gene (5 bases each). In germline, CDR1 is SGHRS, CDR2 YFSETQ. The CDR3 contains 16 residues. V was clipped by 0 bases and J by 0 bases, with 12 bases between them. Here the CDR3 reads CASSLEPRGDQETQYF. The CDR3 DNA reads as TGCGCCAGCAGCTTGGAGCCTAGGGGAGACCAAGAGACCCAGTACTTC.

V and J are TRBV5-6 and TRBJ2-5; 7 nucleotides line up with TRBD1. This CDR3 has 16 residues. V was pared by 0 bases and J by 0 bases, with 5 bases of the junction left unmatched. Germline V gene lookup returns CDR1 SGHDT and CDR2 YYEEEE. The CDR3 region is CASSLVGTAYQETQYF. The CDR3 coding sequence is TGTGCCAGCAGCTTGGTGGGGACAGCGTACCAAGAGACCCAGTACTTC.

The V call is TRBV6-5, the J call TRBJ1-2, with D unclear. V lost 6 bases and J lost 0, with 8 bases in between. The germline CDR1 and CDR2 sequences are MNHEY and SVGAGI. There are 13 residues in the CDR3. The CDR3 here is CASSGPSNYGYTF. In nucleotides, the CDR3 is TGTGCCAGCAGCGGGCCTTCTAACTATGGCTACACCTTC.

In DNA, the CDR3 is TGTGCCAGCAGCCCCGCGACTCGCACAGATACGCAGTATTTT. This translates into CASSPATRTDTQYF. The chain carries TRBV6-6 and TRBJ2-3; D ambiguous. V lost 6 bases, J lost 1 base, and 11 bases lay in between. The germline CDR1 and CDR2 sequences are MNHNY and SVGAGI (reference sequence). This CDR3 contains 14 residues.

This clonotype was seen a few times. The chain has TRBV9 and TRBJ2-1; a weak D match, TRBD1 (5 bases). The J call is doubtful: the DNA matches TRBJ2-5 better. This CDR3 region has 14 residues. The germline gives CDR1 SGDLS, CDR2 YYNGEE. In DNA, the CDR3 is TGTGCCAGCAGCGTAGCTGTCAGGGAAGGGACCCAGTACTTC. It specifies CASSVAVREGTQYF.

The chain carries TRBV4-2 and TRBJ2-4; D tentatively fits TRBD1 or TRBD2 (6 bases each). Trimming removed 0 bases from V and 0 bases from J, with 15 bases in between. The CDR3 is made up of 18 amino acids. Germline-derived CDR1 and CDR2 are LGHNA and YNFKEQ. DNA for the CDR3: TGTGCCAGCAGCCAAGAACGCGGGACAACCTTAGCCAAAAACATTCAGTACTTC. Protein product: CASSQERGTTLAKNIQYF.

This chain connects TRBV7-9 to TRBJ2-5; possible D gene TRBD1, 5 bases. This CDR3 contains 15 residues. Germline CDR1 is SEHNR and CDR2 is FQNEAQ (reference sequence). V lost 6 bases, J lost 6 bases, and 20 bases lay in between. DNA of the CDR3: TGTGCCAGCAGTTCACTTACAGGAATGGATCAGACCCAGTACTTC. Its translation is CASSSLTGMDQTQYF.